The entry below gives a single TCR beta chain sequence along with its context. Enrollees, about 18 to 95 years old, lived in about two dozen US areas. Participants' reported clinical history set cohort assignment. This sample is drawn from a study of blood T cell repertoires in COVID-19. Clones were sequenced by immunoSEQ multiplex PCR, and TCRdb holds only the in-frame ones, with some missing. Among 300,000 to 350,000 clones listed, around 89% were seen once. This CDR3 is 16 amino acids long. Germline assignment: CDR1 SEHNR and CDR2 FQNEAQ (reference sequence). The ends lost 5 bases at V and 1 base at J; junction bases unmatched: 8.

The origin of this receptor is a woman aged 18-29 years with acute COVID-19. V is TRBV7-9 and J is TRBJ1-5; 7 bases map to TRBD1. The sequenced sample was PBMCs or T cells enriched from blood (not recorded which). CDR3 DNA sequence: TGTGCCAGCAGCGTTGCATACAGGGGCAGCAATCAGCCCCAGCATTTT. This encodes CASSVAYRGSNQPQHF. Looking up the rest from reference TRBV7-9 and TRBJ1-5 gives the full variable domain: DTGVSQNPRHKITKRGQNVTFRCDPISEHNRLYWYRQTLGQGPEFLTYFQNEAQLEKSRLLSDRFSAERPKGSFSTLEIQRTEQGDSAMYLCASSVAYRGSNQPQHFGDGTRLSIL.